The 11 T cell receptor beta chains below were found in one sample sequenced in a study of OX40 agonist ivuxolimab in advanced cancers. Clones were read by immunoSEQ multiplex PCR, and TCRdb kept only the in-frame ones, dropping some. The sample gives approximately 94,000 clones, around 91% of which show up once; about 0.73% is in the top ten. The specimen comprised CD4+ or CD8+ T cells sorted from blood, sampled in a trial of the OX40 agonist ivuxolimab. The source is an adult with an advanced solid tumor such as melanoma, head and neck, liver or kidney cancer.

The chain's CDR3 is CATSRSAGEGGETQYF. The CDR3 nucleotides read TGTGCCACCAGCAGATCAGCCGGGGAGGGAGGAGAGACCCAGTACTTC. This chain joins TRBV15 and TRBJ2-5, with TRBD2 matching 7 bases. Unmatched junction bases numbered 10, after V lost 2 bases and J lost 4 bases. The CDR3 runs to 16 residues. Germline V CDR1 and CDR2: LNHNV, YYDKDF (reference sequence). Drawing the rest from reference TRBV15 and TRBJ2-5, the complete variable domain is DAMVIQNPRYQVTQFGKPVTLSCSQTLNHNVMYWYQQKSSQAPKLLFHYYDKDFNNEADTPDNFQSRRPNTSFCFLDIRSPGLGDTAMYLCATSRSAGEGGETQYFGPGTRLLVL.

This clone was detected only once. V gene TRBV7-9 combines with J gene TRBJ1-5; D gene uncertain. Per germline, CDR1 SEHNR and CDR2 FQNEAQ (reference sequence). Trimming removed 5 bases from V and 1 base from J, with 18 bases in between. This CDR3 spans 17 amino acids. CDR3 nucleotides: TGTGCCAGCAGCGCTGGCGCAGGCGAAGGAAGCAATCAGCCCCAGCATTTT. It is translated as CASSAGAGEGSNQPQHF.

The chain has TRBV6-5 and TRBJ1-1, with D unclear. The ends were cut back, 0 bases at V and 4 bases at J, with 6 bases in the middle. The CDR3 is 13 residues long. Germline CDR1 MNHEY, CDR2 SVGAGI. The CDR3 loop reads CASSYSVGTEAFF. In nucleotides, the CDR3 is TGTGCCAGCAGTTACTCGGTGGGCACTGAAGCTTTCTTT.

As to this clone: The sample has other DNA sequences that encode this CDR3 too. The genes are TRBV19 and TRBJ1-3, with 7 nucleotides matching TRBD1. The germline gives CDR1 LNHDA, CDR2 SQIVND (reference sequence). There are 13 residues in the CDR3. V shed 6 bases and J 1 base; nucleotides not matched to a gene: 0. The CDR3 region has the DNA TGTGCCAGTAGGGGACAGTCTGGAAACACCATATATTTT. Translated: CASRGQSGNTIYF. The complete variable domain, with remaining parts taken from reference TRBV19 and TRBJ1-3, reads DGGITQSPKYLFRKEGQNVTLSCEQNLNHDAMYWYRQDPGQGLRLIYYSQIVNDFQKGDIAEGYSVSREKKESFPLTVTSAQKNPTAFYLCASRGQSGNTIYFGEGSWLTVV.

V and J are TRBV6-1 and TRBJ1-6, with D possibly matching TRBD1 (6 bases). The CDR3 runs to 14 residues. V lost 0 bases and J lost 10, with 10 bases in between. Germline assignment: CDR1 MNHNS and CDR2 SASEGT. The CDR3 spells CASSEAGTMSPLHF. The CDR3 nucleotides read TGTGCCAGCAGTGAAGCCGGGACAATGTCACCCCTCCACTTT.

The genes are TRBV7-9 and TRBJ2-3; 8 bases agree with TRBD2. Germline values: CDR1 SEHNR, CDR2 FQNEAQ (reference sequence). The V segment lost 5 bases and the J segment 5 bases; nucleotides outside the gene matches: 6. CDR3 length: 14 residues. The CDR3 protein is CASSVTTSVDTQYF. The CDR3 nucleotides are TGTGCCAGCAGCGTAACGACTAGCGTAGATACGCAGTATTTT.

This chain connects TRBV18 to TRBJ2-7, with unresolved D. This CDR3 has 14 amino acids. The V gene lost 3 bases and the J gene lost 2 bases, with 11 bases spanning the gap. Germline CDR1 is KGHSH and CDR2 is LQKENI. The CDR3 region is CASSPPAPPYEQYF. The DNA for the CDR3 is TGTGCCAGCTCACCCCCGGCCCCCCCCTACGAGCAGTACTTC.

The gene calls are TRBV18 and TRBJ2-3; no clear D. CDR3 length: 14 residues. The germline V gene encodes CDR1 KGHSH and CDR2 LQKENI. Trimming shortened V by 5 bases and J by 2 bases, and 11 bases separated the two germline ends. The CDR3 protein is CASSTGRNTDTQYF. In DNA, the CDR3 is TGTGCCAGCTCAACCGGGCGGAACACAGATACGCAGTATTTT.

This chain links TRBV30 with TRBJ1-2, with D possibly matching TRBD1 (5 bases). In germline, CDR1 is GTSNPN, CDR2 SVGIG (reference sequence). This CDR3 contains 13 residues. Trimming stripped 1 base from V and 2 bases from J, with 8 bases between. The CDR3 nucleotides read TGTGCCTGGAGTGGACAGCAGAACTATGGCTACACCTTC. Its translation: CAWSGQQNYGYTF.

The chain couples TRBV4-3 to TRBJ1-2, with D hard to call. CDR3 size: 15 residues. From germline, CDR1 is LGHNA and CDR2 YSLEER. Trimming took 1 base from V and 4 from J, leaving 13 bases between them. The CDR3 is CASSQVGRNPYGYTF. Here the CDR3 DNA reads TGCGCCAGCAGCCAAGTCGGCAGGAATCCCTATGGCTACACCTTC.

The chain has TRBV7-6 and TRBJ2-1, with 16 bases aligning to TRBD2. The CDR3 runs 15 residues. The germline V gene has CDR1 SGHVS and CDR2 FNYEAQ. Trimming took 3 bases from V and 10 from J; bases not matched to a gene: 3. The CDR3: CASSLGLAGGREQFF. In nucleotides, the CDR3 is TGTGCCAGCAGCTTGGGACTAGCGGGAGGGCGGGAGCAGTTCTTC.